This T cell receptor beta chain was recorded in a study of blood T cell repertoires in COVID-19. Study as a whole: Sites across the United States, Italy and Spain contributed samples from acute and convalescent COVID-19.

Data came from immunoSEQ multiplex PCR; TCRdb stores just in-frame clones and leaves some out. The sample has 250,000 to 300,000 clones, around 83% seen once. The sequencing input was peripheral blood. The receptor comes from a man in his late teens or twenties with active or convalescent COVID-19.

The CDR3 region has the DNA TGTGCCTCCGGGGGTACTGAGCAGTTCTTC. Its protein is CASGGTEQFF. The chain uses TRBV11-2 and TRBJ2-1; possible D gene TRBD2, 6 bases. Trimming took off 11 bases at V and 9 bases at J, with 11 bases between the two ends. Germline-derived CDR1 and CDR2 are SGHAT and FQNNGV. The CDR3 covers 10 residues.